This T cell receptor (beta chain) was observed in a study of T cell repertoires in cytomegalovirus infection. Study in general: CMV epitopes that were recently identified and HLA-C-restricted were used alongside well-studied HLA-B-restricted ones. CMV infection together with matching HLA type was indicated by public TCR beta signatures.

Study conclusions and caveats: Dominating the ex vivo response were HLA-C-restricted CMV-specific TCR beta clonotypes. Summed public TCR beta family frequency identified CMV carriers bearing the relevant HLA.

TCRdb reprocessed the reads via MiXCR and lists one record per CDR3 protein. Among fewer than 1,000,000 distinct CDR3 sequences listed, approximately 33% were seen once. CDR1 and CDR2 from the germline V gene are DFQATT and SNEGSKA (reference sequence). V was pared by 0 bases and J by 4 bases, with 8 bases of the junction left unmatched. The CDR3 covers 16 residues. This clonotype turned up a few times. Antigen specificity is unknown. Sequenced material: cultured CD8+ T cells from PBMCs, taken from culture after CMV antigen stimulation. This TCR was recovered from a human donor in good health (CMV status not recorded). Some clones in this sample may be carry-over from other donors' samples. The chain has TRBV20-1 and TRBJ2-1; 8 bases map to TRBD2. CDR3 sequence reads: CSARDTSSGTYNEQFF. CDR3 nucleotide sequence: TGCAGTGCTAGAGATACCAGTAGCGGGACTTACAATGAGCAGTTCTTC.